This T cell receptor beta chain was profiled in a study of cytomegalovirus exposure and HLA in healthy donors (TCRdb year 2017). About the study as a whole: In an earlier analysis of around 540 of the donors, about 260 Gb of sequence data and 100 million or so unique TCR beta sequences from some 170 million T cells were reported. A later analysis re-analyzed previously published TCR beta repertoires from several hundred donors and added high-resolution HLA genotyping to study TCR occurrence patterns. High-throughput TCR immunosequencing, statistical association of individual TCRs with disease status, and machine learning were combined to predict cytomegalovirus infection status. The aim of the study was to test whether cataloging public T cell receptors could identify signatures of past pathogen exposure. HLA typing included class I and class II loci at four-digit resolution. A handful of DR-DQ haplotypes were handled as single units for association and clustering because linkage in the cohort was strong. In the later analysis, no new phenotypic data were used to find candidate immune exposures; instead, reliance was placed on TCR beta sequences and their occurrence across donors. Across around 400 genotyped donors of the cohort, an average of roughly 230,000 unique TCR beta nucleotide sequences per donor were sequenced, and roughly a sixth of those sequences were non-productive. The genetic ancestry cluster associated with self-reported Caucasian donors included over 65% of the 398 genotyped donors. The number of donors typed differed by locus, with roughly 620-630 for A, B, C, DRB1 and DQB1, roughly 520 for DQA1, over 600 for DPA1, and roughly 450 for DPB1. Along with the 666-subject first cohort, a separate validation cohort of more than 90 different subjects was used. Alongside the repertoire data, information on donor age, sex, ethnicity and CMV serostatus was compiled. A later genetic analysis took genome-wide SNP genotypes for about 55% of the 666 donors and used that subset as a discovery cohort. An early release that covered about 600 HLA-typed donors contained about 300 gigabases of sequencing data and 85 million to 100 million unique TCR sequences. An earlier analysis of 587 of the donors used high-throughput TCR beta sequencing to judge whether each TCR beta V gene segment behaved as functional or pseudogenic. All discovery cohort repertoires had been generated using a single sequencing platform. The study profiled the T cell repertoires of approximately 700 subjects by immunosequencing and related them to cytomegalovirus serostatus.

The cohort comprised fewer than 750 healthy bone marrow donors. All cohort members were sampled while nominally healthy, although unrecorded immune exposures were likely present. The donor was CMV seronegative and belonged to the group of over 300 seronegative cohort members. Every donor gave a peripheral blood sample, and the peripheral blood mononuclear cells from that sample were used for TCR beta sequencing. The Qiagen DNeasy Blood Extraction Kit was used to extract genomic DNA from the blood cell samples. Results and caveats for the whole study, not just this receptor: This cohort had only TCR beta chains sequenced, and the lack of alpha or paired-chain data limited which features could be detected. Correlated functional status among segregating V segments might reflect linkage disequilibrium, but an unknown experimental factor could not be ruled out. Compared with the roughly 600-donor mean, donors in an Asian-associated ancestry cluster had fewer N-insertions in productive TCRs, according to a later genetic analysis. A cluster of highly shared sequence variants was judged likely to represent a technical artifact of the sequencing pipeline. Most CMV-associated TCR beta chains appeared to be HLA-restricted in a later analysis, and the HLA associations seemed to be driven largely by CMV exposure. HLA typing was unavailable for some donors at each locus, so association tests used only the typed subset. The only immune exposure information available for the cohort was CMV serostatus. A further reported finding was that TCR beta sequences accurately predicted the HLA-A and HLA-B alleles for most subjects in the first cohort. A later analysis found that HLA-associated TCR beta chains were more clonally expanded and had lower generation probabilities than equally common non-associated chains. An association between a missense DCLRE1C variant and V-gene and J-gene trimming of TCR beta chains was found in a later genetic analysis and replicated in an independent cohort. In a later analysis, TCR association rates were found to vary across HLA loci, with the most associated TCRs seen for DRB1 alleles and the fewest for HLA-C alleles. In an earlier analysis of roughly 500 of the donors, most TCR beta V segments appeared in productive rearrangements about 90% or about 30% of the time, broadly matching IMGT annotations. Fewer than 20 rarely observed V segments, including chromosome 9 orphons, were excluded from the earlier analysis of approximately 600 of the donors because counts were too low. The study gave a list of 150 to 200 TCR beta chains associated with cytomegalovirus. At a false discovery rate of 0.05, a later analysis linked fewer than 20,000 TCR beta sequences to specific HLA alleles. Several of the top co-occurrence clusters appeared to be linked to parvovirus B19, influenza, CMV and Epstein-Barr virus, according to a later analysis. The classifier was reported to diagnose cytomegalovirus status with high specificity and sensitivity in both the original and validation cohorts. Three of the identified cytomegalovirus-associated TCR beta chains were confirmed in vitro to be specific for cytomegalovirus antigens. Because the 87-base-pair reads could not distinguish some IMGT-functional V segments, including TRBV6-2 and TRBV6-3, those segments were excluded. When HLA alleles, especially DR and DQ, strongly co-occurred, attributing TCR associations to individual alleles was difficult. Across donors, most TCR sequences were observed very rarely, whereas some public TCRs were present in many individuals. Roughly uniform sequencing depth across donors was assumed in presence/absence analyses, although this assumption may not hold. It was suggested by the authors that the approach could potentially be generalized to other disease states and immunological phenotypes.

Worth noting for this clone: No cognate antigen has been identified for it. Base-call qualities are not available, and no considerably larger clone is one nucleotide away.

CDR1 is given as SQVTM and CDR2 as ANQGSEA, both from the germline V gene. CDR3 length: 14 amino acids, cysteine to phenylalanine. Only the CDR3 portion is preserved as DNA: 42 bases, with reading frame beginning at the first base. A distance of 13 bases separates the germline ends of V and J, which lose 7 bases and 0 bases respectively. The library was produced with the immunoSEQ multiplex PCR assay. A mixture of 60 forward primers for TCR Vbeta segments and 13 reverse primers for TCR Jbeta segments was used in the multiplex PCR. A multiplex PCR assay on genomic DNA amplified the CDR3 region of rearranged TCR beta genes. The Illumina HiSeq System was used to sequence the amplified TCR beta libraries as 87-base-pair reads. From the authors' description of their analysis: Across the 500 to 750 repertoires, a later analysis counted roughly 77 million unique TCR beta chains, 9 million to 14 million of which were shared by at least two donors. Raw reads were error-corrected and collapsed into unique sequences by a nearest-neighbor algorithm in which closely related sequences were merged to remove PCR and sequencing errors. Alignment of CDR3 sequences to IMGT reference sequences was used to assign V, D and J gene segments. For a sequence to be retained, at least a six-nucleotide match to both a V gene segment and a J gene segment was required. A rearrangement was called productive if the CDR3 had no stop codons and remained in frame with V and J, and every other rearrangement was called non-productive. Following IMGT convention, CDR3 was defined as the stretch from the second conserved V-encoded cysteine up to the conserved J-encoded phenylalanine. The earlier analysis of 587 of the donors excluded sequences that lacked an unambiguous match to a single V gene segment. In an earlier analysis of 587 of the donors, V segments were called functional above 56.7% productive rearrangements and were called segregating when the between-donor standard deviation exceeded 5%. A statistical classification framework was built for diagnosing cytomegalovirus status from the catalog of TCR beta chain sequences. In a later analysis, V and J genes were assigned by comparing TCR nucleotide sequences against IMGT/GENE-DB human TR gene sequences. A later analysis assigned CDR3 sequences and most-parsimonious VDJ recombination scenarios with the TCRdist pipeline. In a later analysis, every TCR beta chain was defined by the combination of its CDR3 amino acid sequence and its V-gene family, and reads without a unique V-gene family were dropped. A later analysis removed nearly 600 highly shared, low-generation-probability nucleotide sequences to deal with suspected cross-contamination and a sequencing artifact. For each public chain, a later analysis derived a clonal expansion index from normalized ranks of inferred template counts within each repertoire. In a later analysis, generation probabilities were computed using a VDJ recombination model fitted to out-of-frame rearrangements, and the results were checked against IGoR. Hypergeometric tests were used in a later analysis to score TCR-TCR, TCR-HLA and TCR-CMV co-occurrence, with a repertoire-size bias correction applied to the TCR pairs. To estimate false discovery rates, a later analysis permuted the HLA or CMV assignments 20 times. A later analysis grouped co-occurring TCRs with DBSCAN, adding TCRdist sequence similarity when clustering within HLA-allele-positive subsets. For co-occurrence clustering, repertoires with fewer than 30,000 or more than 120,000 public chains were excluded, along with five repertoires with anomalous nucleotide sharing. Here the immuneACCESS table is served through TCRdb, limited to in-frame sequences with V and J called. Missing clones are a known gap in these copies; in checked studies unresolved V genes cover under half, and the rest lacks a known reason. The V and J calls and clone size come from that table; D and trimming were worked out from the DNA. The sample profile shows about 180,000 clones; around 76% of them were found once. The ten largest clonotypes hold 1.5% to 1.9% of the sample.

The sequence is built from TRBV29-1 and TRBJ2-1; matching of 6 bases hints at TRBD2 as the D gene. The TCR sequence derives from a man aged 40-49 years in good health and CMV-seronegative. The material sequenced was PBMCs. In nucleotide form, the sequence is TGCAGCGGGGAGGACACGAGCTCCTACAATGAGCAGTTCTTC. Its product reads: CSGEDTSSYNEQFF.